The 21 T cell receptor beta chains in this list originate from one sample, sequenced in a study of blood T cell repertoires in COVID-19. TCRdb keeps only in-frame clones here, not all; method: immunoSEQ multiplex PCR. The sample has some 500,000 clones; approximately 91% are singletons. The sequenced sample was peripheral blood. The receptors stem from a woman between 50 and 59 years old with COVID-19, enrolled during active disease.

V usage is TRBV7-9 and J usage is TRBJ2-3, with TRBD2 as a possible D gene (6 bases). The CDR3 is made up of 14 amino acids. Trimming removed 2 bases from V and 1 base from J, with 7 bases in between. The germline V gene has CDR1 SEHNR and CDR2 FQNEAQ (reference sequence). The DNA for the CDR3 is TGTGCCAGCAGCTTATTAGCGGGCACAGATACGCAGTATTTT. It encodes CASSLLAGTDTQYF.

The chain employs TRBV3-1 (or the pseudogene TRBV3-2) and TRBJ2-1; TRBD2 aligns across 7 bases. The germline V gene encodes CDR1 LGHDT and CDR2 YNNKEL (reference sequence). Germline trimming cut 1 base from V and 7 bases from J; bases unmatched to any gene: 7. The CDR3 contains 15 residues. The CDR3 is CASSQGLAILNEQFF. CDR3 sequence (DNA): TGTGCCAGCAGCCAAGGACTAGCAATACTAAATGAGCAGTTCTTC.

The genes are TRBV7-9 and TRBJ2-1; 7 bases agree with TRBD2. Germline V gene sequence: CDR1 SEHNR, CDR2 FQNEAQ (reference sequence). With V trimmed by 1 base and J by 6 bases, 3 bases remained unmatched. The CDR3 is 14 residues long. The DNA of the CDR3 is TGTGCCAGCAGCTTAGAAGCGGGGAGCAATGAGCAGTTCTTC. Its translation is CASSLEAGSNEQFF.

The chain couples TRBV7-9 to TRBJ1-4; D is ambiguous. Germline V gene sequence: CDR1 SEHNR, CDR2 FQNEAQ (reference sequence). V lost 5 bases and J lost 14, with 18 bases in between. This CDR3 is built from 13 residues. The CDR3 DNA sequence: TGTGCCAGCAGCCCCCCCGCGGAGGGAACCCTGTTTTTT. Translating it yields CASSPPAEGTLFF.

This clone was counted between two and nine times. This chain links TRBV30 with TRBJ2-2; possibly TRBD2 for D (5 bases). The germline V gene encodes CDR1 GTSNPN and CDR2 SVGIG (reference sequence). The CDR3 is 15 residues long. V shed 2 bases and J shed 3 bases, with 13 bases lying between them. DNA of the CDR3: TGTGCCTGGAGTTCTGGGCGGGTGGACACCGGGGAGCTGTTTTTT. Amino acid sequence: CAWSSGRVDTGELFF.

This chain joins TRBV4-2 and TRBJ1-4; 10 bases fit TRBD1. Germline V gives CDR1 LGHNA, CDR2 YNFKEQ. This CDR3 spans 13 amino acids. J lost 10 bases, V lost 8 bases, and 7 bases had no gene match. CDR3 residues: CASGGTGVGKLFF. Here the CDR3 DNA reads TGTGCCAGCGGAGGGACAGGGGTGGGAAAACTGTTTTTT.

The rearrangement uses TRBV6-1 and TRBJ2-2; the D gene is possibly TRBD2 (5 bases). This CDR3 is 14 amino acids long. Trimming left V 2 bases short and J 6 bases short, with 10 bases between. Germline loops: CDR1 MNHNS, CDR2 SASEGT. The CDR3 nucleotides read TGTGCCAGCAGTGAACCGAGGGTACCCGGGGAGCTGTTTTTT. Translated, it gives CASSEPRVPGELFF.

CDR3 region: CASSVAGDQPQHF. The CDR3 DNA reads TGTGCCAGCAGTGTAGCAGGAGATCAGCCCCAGCATTTT. The genes are TRBV6-1 and TRBJ1-5; D unresolved. V lost 4 bases and J 5 bases, leaving 9 bases between the germline ends. The CDR3 sequence is 13 residues long. Germline V gene sequence: CDR1 MNHNS, CDR2 SASEGT.

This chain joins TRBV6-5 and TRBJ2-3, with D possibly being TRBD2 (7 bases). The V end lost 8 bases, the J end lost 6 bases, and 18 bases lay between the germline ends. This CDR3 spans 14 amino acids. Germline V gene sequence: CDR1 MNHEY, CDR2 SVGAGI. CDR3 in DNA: TGTGCCAGCGCCCTCGGGGGGCCGGATGATACGCAGTATTTT. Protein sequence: CASALGGPDDTQYF.

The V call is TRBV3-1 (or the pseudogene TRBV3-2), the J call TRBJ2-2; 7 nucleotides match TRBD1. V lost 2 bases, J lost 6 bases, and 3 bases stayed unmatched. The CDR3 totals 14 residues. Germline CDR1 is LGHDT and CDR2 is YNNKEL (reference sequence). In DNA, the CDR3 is TGTGCCAGCAGCCAATTCCAGGGGGCCGGGGAGCTGTTTTTT. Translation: CASSQFQGAGELFF.

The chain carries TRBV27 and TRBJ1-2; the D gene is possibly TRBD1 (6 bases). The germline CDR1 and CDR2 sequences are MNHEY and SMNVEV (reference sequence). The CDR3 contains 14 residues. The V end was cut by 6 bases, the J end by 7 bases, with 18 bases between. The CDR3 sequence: CASRPSLGAGGYTF. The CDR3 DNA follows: TGTGCCAGCAGGCCTTCTTTGGGGGCAGGTGGCTACACCTTC.

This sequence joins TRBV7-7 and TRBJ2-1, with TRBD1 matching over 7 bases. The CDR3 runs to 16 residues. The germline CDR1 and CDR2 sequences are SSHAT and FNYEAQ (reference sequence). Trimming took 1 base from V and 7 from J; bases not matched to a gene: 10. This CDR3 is CASSLGATGIRNEQFF. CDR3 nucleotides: TGTGCCAGCAGCTTAGGAGCGACAGGGATCCGTAATGAGCAGTTCTTC.

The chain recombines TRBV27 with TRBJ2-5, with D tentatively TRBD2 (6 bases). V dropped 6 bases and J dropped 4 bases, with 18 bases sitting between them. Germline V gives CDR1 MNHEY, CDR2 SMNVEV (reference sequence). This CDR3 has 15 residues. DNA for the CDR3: TGTGCCAGCAGGCCCCGGGACTTTCGTTCAGAGACCCAGTACTTC. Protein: CASRPRDFRSETQYF.

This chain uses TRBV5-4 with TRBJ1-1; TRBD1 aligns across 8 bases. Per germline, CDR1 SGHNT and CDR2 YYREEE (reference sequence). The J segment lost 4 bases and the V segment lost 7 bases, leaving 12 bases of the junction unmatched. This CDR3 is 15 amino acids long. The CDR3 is CASLGQGYGGTEAFF. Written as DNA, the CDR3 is TGTGCCAGCTTAGGACAGGGATATGGCGGCACTGAAGCTTTCTTT.

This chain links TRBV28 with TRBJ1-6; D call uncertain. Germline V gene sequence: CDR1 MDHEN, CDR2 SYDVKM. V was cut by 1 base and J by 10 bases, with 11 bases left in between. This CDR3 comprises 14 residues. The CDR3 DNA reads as TGTGCCAGCAGTTTATCGCGCTCCCAATCACCCCTCCACTTT. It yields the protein CASSLSRSQSPLHF.

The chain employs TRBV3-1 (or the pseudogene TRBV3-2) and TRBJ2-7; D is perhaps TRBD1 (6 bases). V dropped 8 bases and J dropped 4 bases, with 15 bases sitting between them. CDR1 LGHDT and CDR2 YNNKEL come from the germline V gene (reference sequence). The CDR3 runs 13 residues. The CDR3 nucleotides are TGTGCCAGCGGACAAGACCAGGGGTACGAGCAGTACTTC. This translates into CASGQDQGYEQYF.

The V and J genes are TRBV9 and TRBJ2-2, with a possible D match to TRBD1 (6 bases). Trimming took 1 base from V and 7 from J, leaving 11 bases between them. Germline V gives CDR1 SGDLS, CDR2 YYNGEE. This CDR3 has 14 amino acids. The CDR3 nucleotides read TGTGCCAGCAGCGTAAAGGGGGTAAACGGGGAGCTGTTTTTT. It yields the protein CASSVKGVNGELFF.

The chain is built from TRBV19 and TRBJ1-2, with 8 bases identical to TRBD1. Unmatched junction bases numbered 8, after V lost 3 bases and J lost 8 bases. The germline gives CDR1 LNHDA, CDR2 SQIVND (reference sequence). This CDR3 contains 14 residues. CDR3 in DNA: TGTGCCAGTAGTATCGGTGACAGGGGAACGGGCTACACCTTC. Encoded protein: CASSIGDRGTGYTF.

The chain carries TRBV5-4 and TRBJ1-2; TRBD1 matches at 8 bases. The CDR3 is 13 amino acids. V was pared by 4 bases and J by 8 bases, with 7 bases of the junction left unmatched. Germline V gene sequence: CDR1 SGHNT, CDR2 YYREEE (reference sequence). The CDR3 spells CASSRDRGEGYTF. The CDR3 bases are TGTGCCAGCAGCCGCGACAGGGGCGAAGGCTACACCTTC. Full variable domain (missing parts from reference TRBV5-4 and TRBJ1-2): ETGVTQSPTHLIKTRGQQVTLRCSSQSGHNTVSWYQQALGQGPQFIFQYYREEENGRGNFPPRFSGLQFPNYSSELNVNALELDDSALYLCASSRDRGEGYTFGSGTRLTVV.

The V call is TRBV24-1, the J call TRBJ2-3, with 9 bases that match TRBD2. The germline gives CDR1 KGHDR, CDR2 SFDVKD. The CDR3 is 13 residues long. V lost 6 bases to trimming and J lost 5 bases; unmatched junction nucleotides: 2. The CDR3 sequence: CATSSGGLDTQYF. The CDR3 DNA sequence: TGTGCCACCAGTAGCGGGGGGCTAGATACGCAGTATTTT.

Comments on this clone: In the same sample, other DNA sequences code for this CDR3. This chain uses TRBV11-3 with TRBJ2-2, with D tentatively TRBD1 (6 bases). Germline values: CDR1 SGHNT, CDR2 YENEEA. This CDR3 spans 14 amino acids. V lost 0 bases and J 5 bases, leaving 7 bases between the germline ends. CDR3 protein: CASSLDRGTGELFF. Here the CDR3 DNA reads TGTGCCAGCAGCTTAGATAGGGGGACCGGGGAGCTGTTTTTT.